These 17 T cell receptor beta chains were all obtained from the same sample, sequenced in a study of blood T cell repertoires in COVID-19. Clones were read by immunoSEQ multiplex PCR, and TCRdb kept only the in-frame ones, dropping some. This repertoire shows approximately 120,000 clones, about 85% found once; its top ten account for 10% to 15%. Material for sequencing was peripheral blood. Receptors were obtained from a man in his fifties or sixties with acute or convalescent COVID-19.

J is TRBJ2-1 and V is TRBV30; D may be TRBD1 (6 bases). V was shortened by 8 bases and J by 9 bases, with 17 bases between the two germline ends. Looked up from germline, CDR1 is GTSNPN and CDR2 is SVGIG (reference sequence). The CDR3 length is 12 residues. The CDR3 bases are TGTGCCCTCCGGAAGCAGGGGCTTGAGCAGTTCTTC. Encoded protein: CALRKQGLEQFF. Filled out from reference TRBV30 and TRBJ2-1, the complete variable domain reads SQTIHQWPATLVQPVGSPLSLECTVEGTSNPNLYWYRQAAGRGLQLLFYSVGIGQISSEVPQNLSASRPQDRQFILSSKKLLLSDSGFYLCALRKQGLEQFFGPGTRLTVL.

This clone appeared once. The V and J genes are TRBV7-6 and TRBJ2-1; 9 bases map to TRBD2. Trimming took 5 bases from V and 7 from J; bases not matched to a gene: 6. There are 14 residues in the CDR3. In germline, CDR1 is SGHVS, CDR2 FNYEAQ. This CDR3 is CASSGGRALNEQFF. CDR3 coding DNA: TGTGCCAGCAGCGGCGGGAGGGCCTTGAATGAGCAGTTCTTC.

V usage is TRBV5-8 and J usage is TRBJ2-2; tentatively, D is TRBD2 (7 bases). Trimming stripped 4 bases from V and 4 bases from J, with 17 bases between. The length of the CDR3 is 16 residues. Germline V gene data show CDR1 as SGHTS and CDR2 as YDEGEE. CDR3 nucleotides: TGTGCCAGCAGCCCGAGGGGGAGGGCCGGCACCGGGGAGCTGTTTTTT. Residues: CASSPRGRAGTGELFF.

V is TRBV5-1 and J is TRBJ2-1, with 12 nucleotides matching TRBD2. CDR1 is SGHRS, CDR2 YFSETQ, per germline. With V trimmed by 5 bases and J by 9 bases, 15 bases remained unmatched. CDR3 length equals 17 residues. The CDR3 DNA sequence: TGCGCCAGCAGACCTGGACTAGCGGGAAGTGGGGGAGGTGAGCAGTTCTTC. Its protein is CASRPGLAGSGGGEQFF.

The V and J genes are TRBV28 and TRBJ1-4; possibly TRBD1 for D (5 bases). Germline V CDR1 and CDR2: MDHEN, SYDVKM. Trimming removed 7 bases at V and 4 bases at J, with 16 bases between. The CDR3 sequence is 15 residues long. As DNA, the CDR3 is TGTGCCAGCACCCCAAGTCGGGGGGTTAATGAAAAACTGTTTTTT. It codes for CASTPSRGVNEKLFF.

The V and J genes are TRBV24-1 and TRBJ2-7, with 7 bases identical to TRBD2. Germline V CDR1 and CDR2: KGHDR, SFDVKD. The CDR3 runs 14 residues. V lost 5 bases to trimming and J lost 2 bases; unmatched junction nucleotides: 5. The CDR3 coding sequence is TGTGCCACCAGTGCCACTAGCGTGCCCTACGAGCAGTACTTC. Encoded protein: CATSATSVPYEQYF.

The V and J genes are TRBV5-1 and TRBJ2-7; a weak D match, TRBD1 (7 bases). Germline lookup yields CDR1 SGHRS and CDR2 YFSETQ. The CDR3 is made up of 15 amino acids. Trimming took 4 bases from V and 6 from J, leaving 20 bases between them. Here the CDR3 reads CASSRQGGEPSEQYF. The CDR3 DNA sequence: TGCGCCAGCAGCCGGCAGGGGGGAGAACCTTCCGAGCAGTACTTC. Complete variable domain (other parts from reference TRBV5-1 and TRBJ2-7): KAGVTQTPRYLIKTRGQQVTLSCSPISGHRSVSWYQQTPGQGLQFLFEYFSETQRNKGNFPGRFSGRQFSNSRSEMNVSTLELGDSALYLCASSRQGGEPSEQYFGPGTRLTVT.

The rearrangement links TRBV29-1 to TRBJ2-1; D remains unclear. Trimming shortened V by 1 base and J by 7 bases, and 14 bases separated the two germline ends. This CDR3 spans 14 amino acids. Germline lookup yields CDR1 SQVTM and CDR2 ANQGSEA. The CDR3 DNA sequence: TGCAGCGTTGAAGGTAAAGAGGTAGTGAATGAGCAGTTCTTC. Translation: CSVEGKEVVNEQFF.

The chain carries TRBV6-1 and TRBJ1-1, with D tentatively TRBD1 (6 bases). Deletions cut 3 bases from V and 1 base from J, with 15 bases between. The CDR3 contains 16 residues. From germline, CDR1 is MNHNS and CDR2 SASEGT. The CDR3 sequence: CASSDVTGPPNTEAFF. The CDR3 nucleotides read TGTGCCAGCAGTGATGTGACAGGCCCACCGAACACTGAAGCTTTCTTT.

The J gene is TRBJ2-3, the V gene TRBV9; the match to TRBD1 covers 7 bases. J lost 2 bases, V lost 4 bases, and 7 bases had no gene match. The CDR3 totals 15 residues. Germline V CDR1 and CDR2: SGDLS, YYNGEE. CDR3 sequence: CASSPRDSHTDTQYF. CDR3 DNA sequence: TGTGCCAGCAGCCCCCGGGACAGCCACACAGATACGCAGTATTTT.

V and J are TRBV6-1 and TRBJ1-4; no definite D call. The V gene lost 3 bases and the J gene lost 6 bases, with 11 bases spanning the gap. CDR1 is MNHNS, CDR2 SASEGT, per germline. The CDR3 is made up of 14 amino acids. The CDR3: CASSDMRGYEKLFF. CDR3 DNA sequence: TGTGCCAGCAGTGATATGAGAGGGTATGAAAAACTGTTTTTT.

The chain is built from TRBV10-1 and TRBJ1-1, with no clear D. Trimming shortened V by 8 bases and J by 0 bases, and 10 bases separated the two germline ends. Germline V CDR1 and CDR2: WNHNN, SYGVQD (reference sequence). The CDR3 loop spans 13 amino acids. CDR3 in DNA: TGCGCCAGCCGCGGGCAGCTGAACACTGAAGCTTTCTTT. This encodes CASRGQLNTEAFF.

This clone was recorded a few times. V usage is TRBV2 and J usage is TRBJ2-7; perhaps TRBD1 as D (6 bases). V dropped 3 bases and J dropped 5 bases, with 17 bases sitting between them. This CDR3 comprises 15 residues. The germline V gene encodes CDR1 SNHLY and CDR2 FYNNEI. The CDR3 spells CASSDPDRKGDEQYF. The CDR3 bases are TGTGCCAGCAGTGACCCTGACAGGAAAGGAGACGAGCAGTACTTC.

The genes are TRBV18 and TRBJ1-2; TRBD1 matches 8 bases. This CDR3 comprises 15 residues. CDR1 and CDR2 from the germline V gene are KGHSH and LQKENI. The V gene end was trimmed by 5 bases and the J gene end by 5 bases; junction bases not matched to a gene: 10. The CDR3 sequence is CASSASTGTGYGYTF. CDR3 in DNA: TGTGCCAGCTCAGCCTCAACCGGGACAGGATATGGCTACACCTTC.

This clone was seen only a few times. The genes are TRBV19 and TRBJ1-6; 7 bases match TRBD1. This CDR3 spans 14 amino acids. Germline V gene lookup returns CDR1 LNHDA and CDR2 SQIVND (reference sequence). J gave up 10 bases and V 6 bases, and 9 bases lay outside the gene matches. CDR3 protein: CASRNSGQLSPLHF. The CDR3, as DNA: TGTGCCAGTAGAAATTCGGGACAGTTGTCACCCCTCCACTTT.

This clone was detected only once. This chain uses TRBV5-1 with TRBJ1-1; 7 bases map to TRBD1. Unmatched junction bases numbered 6, after V lost 2 bases and J lost 2 bases. This CDR3 contains 15 residues. The V gene's germline CDR1 is SGHRS and CDR2 YFSETQ. The chain's CDR3 is CASSLQGPSNTEAFF. The CDR3 DNA is TGCGCCAGCAGCTTACAGGGGCCATCTAACACTGAAGCTTTCTTT.

The rearrangement joins TRBV30 to TRBJ2-2; 7 nucleotides match TRBD1. The CDR3 length is 13 residues. The trim removed 1 base at V and 12 bases at J, leaving 8 bases unmatched. Germline V lookup: CDR1 GTSNPN, CDR2 SVGIG (reference sequence). CDR3 in DNA: TGTGCCTGGAGTGAAGGGGGCCGTGGGAAGCTGTTTTTT. Protein product: CAWSEGGRGKLFF. The variable domain in full, with the rest retrieved from reference TRBV30 and TRBJ2-2, is SQTIHQWPATLVQPVGSPLSLECTVEGTSNPNLYWYRQAAGRGLQLLFYSVGIGQISSEVPQNLSASRPQDRQFILSSKKLLLSDSGFYLCAWSEGGRGKLFFGEGSRLTVL.